These 17 T cell receptor beta chains were sequenced from one sample in a study of CD8+ T cells in alopecia areata. Extracted from the samples, RNA was reverse transcribed into cDNA to serve as the sequencing template. Sequencing was performed with immunoSEQ multiplex PCR; in TCRdb, only in-frame clones are kept and a portion is missing. Of 75,000 to 100,000 clones listed, 60% to 80% are singletons. Specified treatment: oral pan-JAK inhibitor, 5-10 mg twice daily. Sequenced material: CD8+ T cells sorted from blood, taken at approximately week 42, from a patient treated with tofacitinib. The receptor set was obtained from a human donor with alopecia areata.

The rearrangement links TRBV29-1 to TRBJ2-1, with TRBD1 matching over 7 bases. With 3 bases clipped from V and 0 bases from J, the junction kept 2 bases outside the gene matches. CDR1 and CDR2 from the germline V gene are SQVTM and ANQGSEA. The CDR3 contains 14 residues. The CDR3 DNA reads TGCAGCGTTGAGGACAGGAGCTCCTACAATGAGCAGTTCTTC. Protein: CSVEDRSSYNEQFF.

The CDR3 DNA is TGTGCCAGCAGTGAAACTGGGACGGAAGAAACAGATACGCAGTATTTT. It specifies CASSETGTEETDTQYF. This chain connects TRBV2 to TRBJ2-3; D may correspond to TRBD1 or TRBD2 (5 bases each). CDR3 length equals 16 residues. From germline, CDR1 is SNHLY and CDR2 FYNNEI. V lost 2 bases, J lost 3 bases, and 15 bases lay in between.

The chain recombines TRBV25-1 with TRBJ1-6, with 7 bases aligning to TRBD1. Germline assignment: CDR1 MGHDK and CDR2 SYGVNS. After removal of 3 bases from V and 13 bases from J, the junction contained 12 bases not matched to a gene. The CDR3 loop spans 15 amino acids. The CDR3 spells CASSDLGTAVFPLHF. CDR3 bases: TGTGCCAGCAGTGATCTCGGGACAGCCGTCTTTCCCCTCCACTTT.

The chain uses TRBV29-1 and TRBJ2-7; D unresolved. This CDR3 comprises 12 residues. V shed 1 base and J shed 6 bases, with 10 bases lying between them. Germline V gene data show CDR1 as SQVTM and CDR2 as ANQGSEA. The DNA for the CDR3 is TGCAGCGTTGAAGGCCGCCGGTCCGAGCAGTACTTC. Its protein product is CSVEGRRSEQYF.

This rearrangement joins TRBV7-9 to TRBJ2-1; TRBD1 might be the D (6 bases). The CDR3 totals 15 residues. The germline V and J ends were trimmed by 11 bases and 5 bases, with 22 bases remaining between them. The germline CDR1 and CDR2 sequences are SEHNR and FQNEAQ (reference sequence). In nucleotides, the CDR3 is TGTGCCGAGCTCGCCCGGACAGTGGGACACAATGAGCAGTTCTTC. The encoded protein is CAELARTVGHNEQFF.

V usage is TRBV30 and J usage is TRBJ2-3, with TRBD2 identical over 9 bases. CDR3 length equals 13 residues. The germline gives CDR1 GTSNPN, CDR2 SVGIG (reference sequence). The V and J ends lost 0 bases and 11 bases, in that order; junction bases with no gene match: 6. As DNA, the CDR3 is TGTGCCTGGAGTGTTACTGGCGGGGGGGGGCAGTATTTT. As protein: CAWSVTGGGGQYF.

This clone was counted only a few times. At the DNA level, this CDR3 is encoded by other sequences in the same sample as well. This chain uses TRBV11-2 with TRBJ2-6; TRBD1 agrees at 10 bases. Germline CDR1 SGHAT, CDR2 FQNNGV. The CDR3 length is 18 residues. J was trimmed by 0 bases and V by 5 bases; bases with no gene match: 7. The CDR3 DNA is TGTGCCAGCAGCGCCGGGGACAGGGGTATCTCTGGGGCCAACGTCCTGACTTTC. Translating gives CASSAGDRGISGANVLTF.

This clone has just a few counts. The rearrangement joins TRBV6-6 to TRBJ1-3; D not resolved. CDR3 length equals 15 residues. Trimming stripped 6 bases from V and 0 bases from J, with 12 bases between. The V gene's germline CDR1 is MNHNY and CDR2 SVGAGI (reference sequence). This CDR3 reads CASSGDGNSGNTIYF. The CDR3 DNA follows: TGTGCCAGCAGCGGGGATGGTAACTCTGGAAACACCATATATTTT.

This clone was observed a few times. CDR3 residues: CASSLYRNTEAFF. CDR3 nucleotide sequence: TGCGCCAGCAGCCTCTACAGGAACACTGAAGCTTTCTTT. The rearrangement joins TRBV4-3 to TRBJ1-1; D gene uncertain. Per the germline V gene, CDR1 is LGHNA and CDR2 is YSLEER. The ends were cut back, 4 bases at V and 1 base at J, with 7 bases in the middle. The CDR3 consists of 13 residues.

The V and J genes are TRBV12-5 and TRBJ2-2; no clear D. The CDR3 covers 13 residues. Trimming cost V 3 bases and J 7 bases, with 9 bases left between them. The germline V gene encodes CDR1 LGHNT and CDR2 FRNRAP. In nucleotides, the CDR3 is TGTGCTAGTGGTTTTGGTAGGTTCGGGGAGCTGTTTTTT. Translation gives CASGFGRFGELFF.

This chain joins TRBV7-9 and TRBJ2-2; 11 bases are shared with TRBD2. The CDR3 sequence is 15 residues long. J was trimmed by 5 bases and V by 6 bases; bases with no gene match: 5. Germline CDR1 SEHNR, CDR2 FQNEAQ (reference sequence). The chain's CDR3 is CASRPTSGGTGELFF. CDR3 sequence (DNA): TGTGCCAGCAGGCCCACTAGCGGGGGAACCGGGGAGCTGTTTTTT.

The chain has TRBV15 and TRBJ2-7; 8 positions agree with TRBD1. V lost 3 bases and J lost 4; bases outside the gene matches: 11. Germline V gives CDR1 LNHNV, CDR2 YYDKDF (reference sequence). This CDR3 has 16 residues. CDR3: CATSSPGQAPTYEQYF. For the CDR3, the DNA is TGTGCCACCAGCAGCCCGGGACAGGCTCCAACTTACGAGCAGTACTTC. Combining the CDR3 with reference TRBV15 and TRBJ2-7 gives the whole variable domain DAMVIQNPRYQVTQFGKPVTLSCSQTLNHNVMYWYQQKSSQAPKLLFHYYDKDFNNEADTPDNFQSRRPNTSFCFLDIRSPGLGDTAMYLCATSSPGQAPTYEQYFGPGTRLTVT.

The chain links TRBV2 to TRBJ2-1; D is uncertain. V was trimmed by 2 bases and J by 7 bases, leaving 6 bases between them. Germline loops: CDR1 SNHLY, CDR2 FYNNEI. The CDR3 has 12 amino acids. CDR3 region: CASSETQNEQFF. The DNA of the CDR3 is TGTGCCAGCAGTGAAACCCAGAATGAGCAGTTCTTC.

The V call is TRBV6-6, the J call TRBJ1-1; D is unresolved. The CDR3 runs 14 residues. Germline CDR1 reads MNHNY; CDR2 reads SVGAGI (reference sequence). V dropped 7 bases and J dropped 1 base, with 13 bases sitting between them. The CDR3 reads CASTDGVGNTEAFF. DNA of the CDR3: TGTGCCAGCACCGACGGGGTAGGGAACACTGAAGCTTTCTTT.

This clone has a handful of counts. The rearrangement links TRBV2 to TRBJ2-7, with 9 bases that match TRBD1. The CDR3 runs 14 residues. V lost 7 bases and J lost 7; bases outside the gene matches: 11. From germline, CDR1 is SNHLY and CDR2 FYNNEI. CDR3 protein: CASIVSDRGWEQYF. CDR3 DNA sequence: TGTGCCAGCATAGTGTCCGACAGGGGGTGGGAGCAGTACTTC.

The chain carries TRBV6-1 and TRBJ1-6; D perhaps matches TRBD1 (5 bases). The CDR3 is 16 amino acids. V was clipped by 3 bases and J by 7 bases, with 16 bases between them. Per the germline V gene, CDR1 is MNHNS and CDR2 is SASEGT. The CDR3 reads CASSDRAGSFNSPLHF. The CDR3 DNA sequence: TGTGCCAGCAGTGACAGGGCTGGCTCCTTCAATTCACCCCTCCACTTT.

CDR3 DNA sequence: TGTGCCAGCAGCTACAGGGTTGGCACTGAAGCTTTCTTT. Protein sequence: CASSYRVGTEAFF. The chain combines TRBV6-6 with TRBJ1-1; weak D call: TRBD1 (6 bases). The V gene lost 6 bases and the J gene lost 4 bases, with 12 bases spanning the gap. From germline, CDR1 is MNHNY and CDR2 SVGAGI (reference sequence). This CDR3 spans 13 amino acids.